This T cell receptor (beta chain) is from a study of T cell repertoires in cytomegalovirus infection (dated by TCRdb to the late 2010s). Regarding the complete study: Alongside well-studied HLA-B-restricted epitopes, the peptide stimulations were aimed at recently identified HLA-C-restricted CMV epitopes, whose presentation resists viral immunomodulation. Donor HLA type was relevant to the analysis, as public TCR beta signatures indicated carriage of CMV infection together with the matching HLA type.

The label giving this sample's treatment or condition can be read as: in vitro stimulation with specific CMV peptide epitopes to enrich CMV-specific T cells. Paper-wide results and their limitations: In both this cohort and an independent cohort of 350 or so donors, the cumulative frequency of public TCR beta family members distinguished carriers of CMV infection plus the relevant HLA type. In the ex vivo response, HLA-C-restricted CMV-specific TCR beta clonotypes were dominant, and in two of eight donors the single most frequent clonotype came from this HLA-C-restricted group.

The listed sequencing device is Illumina HiSeq 1500. Starting from the raw public reads, TCRdb applied fastp trimming at Q25, assembled clones with MiXCR and retained in-frame beta chains. Each record represents a unique CDR3 protein, reported with the most common genes and DNA among its rows. A total of a few hundred thousand distinct CDR3 sequences appear in this sample, under 45% of them only once. The top ten clonotypes cover around 48% of the sample. CDR1 SGHAT and CDR2 FQNNGV were looked up in the germline V gene. V ends up 7 bases short and J 6 bases short, with an unmatched junction base count of 14. The CDR3 starts with the cysteine, ends with the phenylalanine, and has 17 residues. Solely the CDR3 DNA is kept, with 51 bases framed from the first base. A word on this clonotype: Its antigen is unknown. One base away there is no much larger clone; base qualities are not given.

The sample consisted of cultured PBMCs, taken from culture after CMV antigen stimulation. Rearrangement joined TRBV11-2 to TRBJ2-1, and TRBD2 aligns with 11 junction nucleotides. The sequence came from a human donor in good health (CMV status not recorded). Some clones in this sample may be carry-over from other donors' samples. The CDR3 here reads CASMGELTSGSVNEQFF. The nucleotide sequence is given as TGTGCCAGCATGGGGGAGCTAACTAGCGGGAGTGTCAATGAGCAGTTCTTC. Where the CDR3 stops, the reference TRBV11-2 and TRBJ2-1 genes take over; the full variable domain is EAGVAQSPRYKIIEKRQSVAFWCNPISGHATLYWYQQILGQGPKLLIQFQNNGVVDDSQLPKDRFSAERLKGVDSTLKIQPAKLEDSAVYLCASMGELTSGSVNEQFFGPGTRLTVL.